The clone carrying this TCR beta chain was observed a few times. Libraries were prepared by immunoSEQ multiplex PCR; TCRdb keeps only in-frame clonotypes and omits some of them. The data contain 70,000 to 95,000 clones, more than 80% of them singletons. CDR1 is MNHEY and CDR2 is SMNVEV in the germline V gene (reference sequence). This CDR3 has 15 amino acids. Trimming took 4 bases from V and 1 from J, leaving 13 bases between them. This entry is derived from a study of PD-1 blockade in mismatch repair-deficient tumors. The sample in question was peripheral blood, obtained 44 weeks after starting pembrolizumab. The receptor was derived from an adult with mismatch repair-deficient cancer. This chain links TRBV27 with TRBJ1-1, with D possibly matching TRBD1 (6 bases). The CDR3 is CASSSEGGPNTEAFF. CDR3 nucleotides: TGTGCCAGCAGTTCGGAGGGGGGCCCGAACACTGAAGCTTTCTTT.